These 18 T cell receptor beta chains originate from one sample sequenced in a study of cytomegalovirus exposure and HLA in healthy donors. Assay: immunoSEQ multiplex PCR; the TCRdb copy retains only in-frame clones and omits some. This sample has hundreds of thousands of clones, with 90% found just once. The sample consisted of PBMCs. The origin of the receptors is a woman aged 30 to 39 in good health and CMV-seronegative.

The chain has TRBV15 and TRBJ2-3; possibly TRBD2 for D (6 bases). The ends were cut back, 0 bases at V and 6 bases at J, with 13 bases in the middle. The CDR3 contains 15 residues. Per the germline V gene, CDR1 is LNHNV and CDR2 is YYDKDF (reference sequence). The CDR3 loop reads CATSRDGGKVDTQYF. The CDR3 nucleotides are TGTGCCACCAGCAGAGATGGCGGGAAGGTGGATACGCAGTATTTT.

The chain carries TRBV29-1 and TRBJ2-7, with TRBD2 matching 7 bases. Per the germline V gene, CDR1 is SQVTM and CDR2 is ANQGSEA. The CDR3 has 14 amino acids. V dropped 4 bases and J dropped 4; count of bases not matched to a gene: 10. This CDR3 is CSVAGLGSSYEQYF. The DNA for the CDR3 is TGCAGCGTTGCCGGACTAGGCTCATCATACGAGCAGTACTTC.

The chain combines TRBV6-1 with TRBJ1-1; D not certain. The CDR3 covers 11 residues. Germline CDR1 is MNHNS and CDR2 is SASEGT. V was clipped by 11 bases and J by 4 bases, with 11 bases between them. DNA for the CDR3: TGTGCCCGAGGGCGGTTCACTGAAGCTTTCTTT. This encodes CARGRFTEAFF.

The CDR3 nucleotides are TGTGCCAGCAGTGAAAACTTTGCAAACTCCTACAATGAGCAGTTCTTC. This encodes CASSENFANSYNEQFF. The rearrangement joins TRBV6-1 to TRBJ2-1, with D uncertain. This CDR3 region has 16 residues. Deletions cut 2 bases from V and 0 bases from J, with 11 bases between. Germline V lookup: CDR1 MNHNS, CDR2 SASEGT.

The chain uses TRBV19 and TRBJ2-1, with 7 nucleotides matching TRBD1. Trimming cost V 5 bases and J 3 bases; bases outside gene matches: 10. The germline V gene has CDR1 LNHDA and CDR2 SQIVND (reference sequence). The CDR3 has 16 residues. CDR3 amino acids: CASSSAGTVNYNEQFF. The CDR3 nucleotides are TGTGCCAGTAGTTCAGCCGGGACAGTAAACTACAATGAGCAGTTCTTC.

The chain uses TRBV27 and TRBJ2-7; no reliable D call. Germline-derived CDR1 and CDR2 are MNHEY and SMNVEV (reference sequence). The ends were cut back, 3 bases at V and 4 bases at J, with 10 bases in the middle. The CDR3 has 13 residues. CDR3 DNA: TGTGCCAGCAGTTTCCAGGTTGCATACGAGCAGTACTTC. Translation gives CASSFQVAYEQYF.

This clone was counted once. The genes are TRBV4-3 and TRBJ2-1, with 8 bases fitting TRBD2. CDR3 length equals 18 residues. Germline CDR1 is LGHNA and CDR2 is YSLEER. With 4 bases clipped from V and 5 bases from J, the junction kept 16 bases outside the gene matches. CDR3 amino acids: CASSPGPGGPDFNNEQFF. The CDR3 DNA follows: TGCGCCAGCAGCCCAGGTCCGGGAGGGCCGGATTTCAACAATGAGCAGTTCTTC.

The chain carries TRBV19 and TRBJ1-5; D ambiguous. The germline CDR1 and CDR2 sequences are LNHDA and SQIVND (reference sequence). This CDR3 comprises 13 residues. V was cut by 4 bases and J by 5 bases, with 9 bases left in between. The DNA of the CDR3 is TGTGCCAGTAGTACAGTTATCGATCAGCCCCAGCATTTT. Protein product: CASSTVIDQPQHF.

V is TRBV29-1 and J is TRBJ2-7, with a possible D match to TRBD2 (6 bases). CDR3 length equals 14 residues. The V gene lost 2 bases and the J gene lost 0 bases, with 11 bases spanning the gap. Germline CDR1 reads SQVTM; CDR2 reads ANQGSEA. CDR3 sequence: CSVEPGTGSYEQYF. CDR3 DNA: TGCAGCGTTGAACCGGGGACTGGCTCCTACGAGCAGTACTTC.

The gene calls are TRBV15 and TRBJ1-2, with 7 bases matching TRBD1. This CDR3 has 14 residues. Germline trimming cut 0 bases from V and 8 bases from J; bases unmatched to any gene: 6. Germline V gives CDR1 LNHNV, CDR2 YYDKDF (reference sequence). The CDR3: CATSRDRGDNGYTF. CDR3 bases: TGTGCCACCAGCAGAGACAGGGGGGATAACGGCTACACCTTC.

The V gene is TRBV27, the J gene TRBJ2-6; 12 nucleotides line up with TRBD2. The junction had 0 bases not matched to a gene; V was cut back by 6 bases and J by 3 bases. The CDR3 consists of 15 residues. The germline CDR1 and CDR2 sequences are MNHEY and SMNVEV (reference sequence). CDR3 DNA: TGTGCCAGCAGACTAGCGGGAGGTGGGGCCAACGTCCTGACTTTC. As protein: CASRLAGGGANVLTF.

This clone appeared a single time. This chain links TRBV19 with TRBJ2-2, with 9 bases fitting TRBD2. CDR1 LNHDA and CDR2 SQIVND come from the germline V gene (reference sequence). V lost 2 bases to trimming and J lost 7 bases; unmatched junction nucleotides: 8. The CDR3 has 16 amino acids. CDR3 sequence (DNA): TGTGCCAGTAGTATAATTAGCGGGAGCGGTGACGGGGAGCTGTTTTTT. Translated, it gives CASSIISGSGDGELFF.

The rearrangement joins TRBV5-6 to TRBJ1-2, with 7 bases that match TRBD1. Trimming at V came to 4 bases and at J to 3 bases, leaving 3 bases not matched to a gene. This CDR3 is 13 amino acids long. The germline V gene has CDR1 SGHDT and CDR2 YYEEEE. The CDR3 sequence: CASSRGTDYGYTF. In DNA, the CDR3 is TGTGCCAGCAGCCGCGGGACAGACTATGGCTACACCTTC.

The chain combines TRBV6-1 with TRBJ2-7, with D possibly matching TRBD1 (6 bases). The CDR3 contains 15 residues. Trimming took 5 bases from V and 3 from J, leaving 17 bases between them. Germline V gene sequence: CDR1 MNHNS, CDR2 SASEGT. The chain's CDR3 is CASSSNTGSNYEQYF. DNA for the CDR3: TGTGCCAGCAGTTCTAACACAGGGAGTAACTACGAGCAGTACTTC.

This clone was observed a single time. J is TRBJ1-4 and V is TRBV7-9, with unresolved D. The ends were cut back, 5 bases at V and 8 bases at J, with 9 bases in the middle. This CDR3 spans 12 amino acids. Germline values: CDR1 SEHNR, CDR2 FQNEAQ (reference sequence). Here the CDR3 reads CASSEVGEKLFF. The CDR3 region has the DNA TGTGCCAGCAGCGAGGTCGGGGAAAAACTGTTTTTT.

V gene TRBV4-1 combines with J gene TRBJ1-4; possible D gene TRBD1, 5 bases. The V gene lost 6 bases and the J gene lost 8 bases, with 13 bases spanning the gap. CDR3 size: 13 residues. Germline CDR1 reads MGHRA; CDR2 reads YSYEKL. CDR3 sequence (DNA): TGCGCCAGCAGTTACGGACACCTGGAAAAACTGTTTTTT. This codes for CASSYGHLEKLFF.

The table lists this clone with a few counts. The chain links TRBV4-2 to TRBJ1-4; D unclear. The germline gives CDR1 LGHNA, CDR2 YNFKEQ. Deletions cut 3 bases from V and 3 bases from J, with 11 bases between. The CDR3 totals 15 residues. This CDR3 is CASSHEWGANEKLFF. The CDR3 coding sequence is TGTGCCAGCAGCCATGAGTGGGGTGCTAATGAAAAACTGTTTTTT.

This chain's CDR3 is CASSSTGAWSTDTQYF. The CDR3 coding sequence is TGCGCCAGCAGCTCAACCGGGGCATGGAGCACAGATACGCAGTATTTT. This chain joins TRBV5-1 and TRBJ2-3; D may correspond to TRBD1 or TRBD2 (5 bases each). This CDR3 comprises 16 residues. The V gene lost 3 bases and the J gene lost 0 bases, with 14 bases spanning the gap. Germline CDR1 reads SGHRS; CDR2 reads YFSETQ.